This paragraph covers one T cell receptor beta chain sequence. Its antigen is currently not known. Nothing much larger sits one base from this clone, and base qualities are not available. These data are taken from a study of control samples from healthy donors and cancer patients (dated by TCRdb to 2020 to 2021). Receptor libraries were prepared by the immunoSEQ multiplex PCR assay. TCRdb took this table from immuneACCESS and kept in-frame rearrangements with V and J called. Such tables lack part of the clones; where checked against another copy, unresolved V genes explain under half of the gap, and the rest is unexplained. This sample gives around 140,000 clones in total; over 80% of them show up just once. The ten top clones hold 2.1% of the sample. For this chain, trimming is 9 bases at the V end and 5 bases at the J end, and the number of junction bases without a gene match is 11. Counted from cysteine to phenylalanine, this CDR3 has 15 amino acids. This entry keeps only the CDR3 DNA: 45 bases, framed from base 1. CDR1 and CDR2, per the germline V gene, are SGHRS and YFSETQ.

The TCR comes from a woman aged 45-65 years in good health. The sample consisted of blood. Here the chain combines TRBV5-1 and TRBJ2-5, with 12 middle bases fitting TRBD1. The DNA is TGCGCCACCTCCGGGACAGGGGGCCGCGGGGAGACCCAGTACTTC. This encodes CATSGTGGRGETQYF.